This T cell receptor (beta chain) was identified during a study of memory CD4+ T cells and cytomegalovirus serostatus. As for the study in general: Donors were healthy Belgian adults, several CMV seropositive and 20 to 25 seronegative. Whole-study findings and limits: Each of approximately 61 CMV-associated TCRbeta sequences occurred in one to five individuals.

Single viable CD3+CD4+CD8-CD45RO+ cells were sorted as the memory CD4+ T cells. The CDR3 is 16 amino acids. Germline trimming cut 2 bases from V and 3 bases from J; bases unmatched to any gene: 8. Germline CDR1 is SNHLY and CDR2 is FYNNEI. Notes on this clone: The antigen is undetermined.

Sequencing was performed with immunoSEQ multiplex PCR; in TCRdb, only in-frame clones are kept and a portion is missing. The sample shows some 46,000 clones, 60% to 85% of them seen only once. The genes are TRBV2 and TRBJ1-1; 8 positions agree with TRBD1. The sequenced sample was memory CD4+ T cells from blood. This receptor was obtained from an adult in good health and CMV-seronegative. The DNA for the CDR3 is TGTGCCAGCAGTGAATATGGGGCAGGGGGCGACACTGAAGCTTTCTTT. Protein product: CASSEYGAGGDTEAFF.